The present entry profiles one T cell receptor (beta chain) with its context. The antigen is not known. This specimen belongs to a study of OX40 agonist ivuxolimab in advanced cancers. General study results and limits: Still undetermined is the antigen specificity of the expanded peripheral T cells.

The assay was immunoSEQ multiplex PCR, and TCRdb's table has in-frame clones only and misses some. Counted here are more than 65,000 clones, roughly 82% occurring once; the ten biggest clones make up 1.1%. Peripheral blood came from all dose cohorts at three timepoints. The TCR originated in an adult with an advanced solid tumor such as melanoma, head and neck, liver or kidney cancer. The source was CD4+ or CD8+ T cells sorted from blood, collected in a trial of the OX40 agonist ivuxolimab.

The CDR3 sequence: CASRRESNFTF. The CDR3 nucleotides are TGTGCCAGCAGGCGCGAGTCCAACTTCACCTTC. The chain has TRBV11-2 and TRBJ1-2, with D unclear. The CDR3 has 11 residues. Between the trimmed V and J ends, which lost 6 bases and 13 bases, there was a span of 15 bases. CDR1 and CDR2 (germline): SGHAT, FQNNGV. The full variable domain, in which reference TRBV11-2 and TRBJ1-2 provide the parts outside the CDR3, is EAGVAQSPRYKIIEKRQSVAFWCNPISGHATLYWYQQILGQGPKLLIQFQNNGVVDDSQLPKDRFSAERLKGVDSTLKIQPAKLEDSAVYLCASRRESNFTFGSGTRLTVV.